This paragraph reports one T cell receptor (beta chain). V was trimmed by 1 base and J by 5 bases, leaving 17 bases between them. Germline CDR1 SEHNR, CDR2 FQNEAQ (reference sequence). The CDR3 is made up of 16 amino acids. This sample was included in a study of blood T cell repertoires in COVID-19. Study background: The United States, Italy and Spain provided the acute and convalescent COVID-19 samples.

In the original analysis: From reference gene primer amplification, estimates of nucleated cell counts were derived. The repertoire was sequenced with immunoSEQ multiplex PCR; TCRdb's copy has only in-frame clones and lacks some. From that table come the V and J calls and clone size; the DNA was used to work out D and trimming. The sample contains 120,000 or so clones, around four fifths of which appear only once. Sample: peripheral blood. V usage is TRBV7-9 and J usage is TRBJ2-5; TRBD2 might be the D (7 bases). The source is a man aged 60 to 69 with acute or convalescent COVID-19. The chain's CDR3 is CASSLGGRGLRETQYF. Written as DNA, the CDR3 is TGTGCCAGCAGCTTAGGTGGGCGGGGGCTTCGGGAGACCCAGTACTTC.